This T cell receptor (beta chain) appears in the sequencing data of a study of control samples from healthy donors and cancer patients. Germline CDR1 SGHDN, CDR2 FVKESK. V was cut by 2 bases and J by 6 bases, with 1 base left in between. The CDR3 length is 11 residues. Sequenced by immunoSEQ multiplex PCR; TCRdb stores in-frame clones only, minus some. The profile shows 150,000 to 200,000 clones, 90% of them singletons. The sample consisted of blood. This receptor was obtained from a woman aged 50 to 65 in good health. This chain links TRBV14 with TRBJ1-4; D gene uncertain. The CDR3: CASSQYEKLFF. The DNA of the CDR3 is TGTGCCAGCAGCCAATATGAAAAACTGTTTTTT.